The TCR beta chain under discussion was sequenced for a study of blood T cell repertoires in COVID-19. Living in 20 to 30 US areas, the participants were between roughly 18 and 89 years of age. Produced via immunoSEQ multiplex PCR; TCRdb's table is partial and in-frame only. The sample lists some 170,000 clones; around 83% were seen once. Germline-derived CDR1 and CDR2 are SQVTM and ANQGSEA. This CDR3 is 11 amino acids long. Trimming removed 4 bases at V and 6 bases at J, with 6 bases between. The chain uses TRBV29-1 and TRBJ1-4, with no clear D. Source material: PBMCs or T cells enriched from blood (not recorded which). The origin of this receptor is a man aged 35-49 years who had recovered from COVID-19. The CDR3: CSVGRDEKLFF. The CDR3 coding sequence is TGCAGCGTTGGGAGAGATGAAAAACTGTTTTTT.